This TCR beta chain was captured by sequencing in a study of cytomegalovirus exposure and HLA in healthy donors. Profiled with immunoSEQ multiplex PCR; TCRdb holds only in-frame clones, not every one. The sample shows more than 60,000 clones, under 96% of them seen only once. This clone came up a few times. The CDR3 contains 17 residues. Unmatched junction bases numbered 9, after V lost 4 bases and J lost 0 bases. Germline V gives CDR1 MNHEY, CDR2 SMNVEV (reference sequence). The sequenced sample consisted of PBMCs. The J gene is TRBJ2-7, the V gene TRBV27; 10 bases are a match to TRBD1. This sequence was found in a woman aged 18-29 years in good health and CMV-seropositive. The CDR3 sequence is CASSSLRGTGDSYEQYF. CDR3 coding DNA: TGTGCCAGCAGTTCACTCCGAGGGACAGGGGACTCCTACGAGCAGTACTTC.